This TCR beta chain appears in the sequencing data of a study of cytomegalovirus exposure and HLA in healthy donors. Primers for the PCR totalled 60 Vbeta and 13 Jbeta. Assay used: immunoSEQ multiplex PCR; TCRdb lists only in-frame clones, some missing. The sample yields some 95,000 clones, around four fifths seen once. Germline V gene lookup returns CDR1 PRHDT and CDR2 FYEKMQ (reference sequence). V lost 5 bases to trimming and J lost 3 bases; unmatched junction nucleotides: 7. The CDR3 totals 15 residues. The rearrangement links TRBV13 to TRBJ2-7; 10 bases fit TRBD1. The sequence came from a man over 45 in good health and CMV-seropositive. What was sequenced was PBMCs. Here the CDR3 DNA reads TGTGCCAGCAGCACCCGGACAGGGGGGTACTACGAGCAGTACTTC. It specifies CASSTRTGGYYEQYF.